This T cell receptor beta chain was recovered during a study of CD4+ T cells in melanoma. The table came from immunoSEQ multiplex PCR; TCRdb's copy has only in-frame clones and leaves some out. The table records around 100,000 clones, 92% of them present only once. As to this clone: The antigen is unknown.

Study findings and constraints: In melanoma, neoantigen-specific CD4+ T cells reportedly differed in differentiation state. A reported correlation linked neoantigen-specific CD4+ T cells to CD8+, macrophage and B cell function.

The CDR3 length is 11 residues. Between the trimmed V and J ends, which lost 5 bases and 12 bases, there was a span of 11 bases. Germline-derived CDR1 and CDR2 are LNHDA and SQIVND (reference sequence). The receptor was isolated from a human donor with melanoma. The rearrangement joins TRBV19 to TRBJ2-1; D possibly corresponds to TRBD2 (5 bases). Material for sequencing was peripheral blood. Here the CDR3 DNA reads TGTGCCAGTAGTGGTACCGGAGGGCAGTTCTTC. This translates into CASSGTGGQFF.